Shown below are 10 T cell receptor beta chains from a single sample sequenced in a study of cytomegalovirus exposure and HLA in healthy donors. The study ran its PCR with 60 Vbeta and 13 Jbeta primers. TCRdb keeps only in-frame clones here, not all; method: immunoSEQ multiplex PCR. The data show 150,000 to 200,000 clones, 75% to 90% seen once. Sequencing was done on a sample of PBMCs. These receptors were taken from a girl aged 2 to 9 in good health and CMV-seropositive.

The chain combines TRBV19 with TRBJ2-7; weak D call: TRBD1 (6 bases). V was pared by 1 base and J by 3 bases, with 10 bases between. CDR1 and CDR2 (germline): LNHDA, SQIVND (reference sequence). The CDR3 runs to 14 residues. Here the CDR3 reads CASSIGTGNYEQYF. For the CDR3, the DNA is TGTGCCAGTAGTATAGGCACAGGGAACTACGAGCAGTACTTC.

The gene calls are TRBV5-4 and TRBJ2-3, with 9 positions matching TRBD2. The CDR3 totals 17 residues. Losses at the gene ends were 0 bases for V and 0 bases for J; bases not matched to a gene: 5. Germline lookup yields CDR1 SGHNT and CDR2 YYREEE (reference sequence). For the CDR3, the DNA is TGTGCCAGCAGCTTGGTGGCTAGCGGGATGAGCACAGATACGCAGTATTTT. It translates to CASSLVASGMSTDTQYF.

This sequence joins TRBV27 and TRBJ2-7, with 10 bases matching TRBD1. With 5 bases clipped from V and 5 bases from J, the junction kept 9 bases outside the gene matches. The CDR3 totals 15 residues. CDR1 and CDR2 (germline): MNHEY, SMNVEV (reference sequence). The CDR3: CASSLRDRGGDEQYF. The CDR3 coding sequence is TGTGCCAGCAGTCTCCGGGACAGGGGTGGGGACGAGCAGTACTTC.

Here the CDR3 reads CASSYMDYTGSEAFF. The CDR3 DNA reads as TGTGCCAGCAGCTACATGGACTACACGGGAAGTGAAGCTTTCTTT. This sequence joins TRBV5-6 and TRBJ1-1; D remains ambiguous. Germline CDR1 reads SGHDT; CDR2 reads YYEEEE. The CDR3 consists of 15 residues. V lost 3 bases, J lost 7 bases, and 19 bases lay in between.

This clone came up a few times. The gene calls are TRBV7-2 and TRBJ2-5, with TRBD1 identical over 8 bases. The CDR3 runs to 14 residues. The germline V gene encodes CDR1 SGHTA and CDR2 FQGNSA. V lost 5 bases, J lost 3 bases, and 5 bases stayed unmatched. CDR3: CASSPGQGKETQYF. The CDR3 nucleotides are TGTGCCAGCAGCCCAGGACAGGGAAAAGAGACCCAGTACTTC.

The chain carries TRBV29-1 and TRBJ1-2, with 8 bases fitting TRBD1. The germline CDR1 and CDR2 sequences are SQVTM and ANQGSEA. V was clipped by 7 bases and J by 8 bases; unmatched bases: 6. CDR3 size: 11 residues. The CDR3 DNA reads TGCAGCGGGAGGACAGGGTGGGGCTACACCTTC. Its protein product is CSGRTGWGYTF.

The chain couples TRBV2 to TRBJ2-1, with 13 bases aligning to TRBD2. Germline CDR1 SNHLY, CDR2 FYNNEI. After removal of 7 bases from V and 5 bases from J, the junction contained 11 bases not matched to a gene. The CDR3 loop spans 17 amino acids. CDR3 nucleotides: TGTGCCAGCAAGGGCACTAGCGGGAGGGCGGGAAACAATGAGCAGTTCTTC. It specifies CASKGTSGRAGNNEQFF.

This clone has a handful of counts. The chain employs TRBV30 and TRBJ2-7; 10 bases fit TRBD1. In germline, CDR1 is GTSNPN, CDR2 SVGIG (reference sequence). The CDR3 consists of 15 residues. V trimming: 5 bases; J trimming: 1 base; junction bases outside the gene matches: 8. CDR3 amino acids: CAWGPGQGSSYEQYF. In DNA, the CDR3 is TGTGCCTGGGGACCGGGACAGGGGTCTTCCTACGAGCAGTACTTC. Drawing the rest from reference TRBV30 and TRBJ2-7, the complete variable domain is SQTIHQWPATLVQPVGSPLSLECTVEGTSNPNLYWYRQAAGRGLQLLFYSVGIGQISSEVPQNLSASRPQDRQFILSSKKLLLSDSGFYLCAWGPGQGSSYEQYFGPGTRLTVT.

The chain couples TRBV5-6 to TRBJ2-7, with 13 nucleotides matching TRBD2. J gave up 7 bases and V 0 bases, and 10 bases lay outside the gene matches. The CDR3 is 17 amino acids. From germline, CDR1 is SGHDT and CDR2 YYEEEE. DNA for the CDR3: TGTGCCAGCAGCTTGGGGAGGACTAGCGGGAGAATGCGGGAGCAGTACTTC. This codes for CASSLGRTSGRMREQYF.

This clone was detected only a few times. This chain joins TRBV5-6 and TRBJ2-1; 10 nucleotides line up with TRBD2. The V segment lost 3 bases and the J segment 5 bases; nucleotides outside the gene matches: 5. Per germline, CDR1 SGHDT and CDR2 YYEEEE. The CDR3 length is 15 residues. DNA of the CDR3: TGTGCCAGCAGCTATGGACTAGCGGCCAACAATGAGCAGTTCTTC. Its translation: CASSYGLAANNEQFF.